This T cell receptor beta chain is drawn from a study of CD4 T cells in relation to SARS-CoV-2 and coronaviruses. Before the COVID-19 pandemic, during about 2010-2018, CD4+ T cells were taken from unexposed donors. The cells were cultured for 9 to 11 days before CD4+ T cells were isolated. Using immunoSEQ multiplex PCR, the repertoire was profiled, and TCRdb retains in-frame clones only, with some absent. The sample records 15,000 to 20,000 clones, roughly 82% being singletons. Germline trimming cut 6 bases from V and 3 bases from J; bases unmatched to any gene: 8. Germline lookup yields CDR1 LGHNT and CDR2 FRNRAP. CDR3 length: 16 residues. Regarding the study as a whole: In around two thirds of donors, memory CD4+ clonotypes crossrecognized SARS-CoV-2 and at least one common cold coronavirus spike.

To note about this clone: The antigen is undetermined.

The gene calls are TRBV12-5 and TRBJ2-3; 11 positions agree with TRBD2. This clonotype was obtained from a human donor in good health. Sequencing was done on a sample of CD4+ T cells from PBMCs, cultured in vitro. In DNA, the CDR3 is TGTGCTAGTGGGTCCGGGACTAGCGGATTAACAGATACGCAGTATTTT. It codes for CASGSGTSGLTDTQYF. The variable domain in full, with the rest retrieved from reference TRBV12-5 and TRBJ2-3, is DARVTQTPRHKVTEMGQEVTMRCQPILGHNTVFWYRQTMMQGLELLAYFRNRAPLDDSGMPKDRFSAEMPDATLATLKIQPSEPRDSAVYFCASGSGTSGLTDTQYFGPGTRLTVL.